These 8 T cell receptor beta chains were sequenced from one sample in a study of CD4 T cells in relation to SARS-CoV-2 and coronaviruses. Sequenced by immunoSEQ multiplex PCR; TCRdb stores in-frame clones only, minus some. The sample shows 60,000 or so clones, roughly 93% of them seen only once. CD4+ T cells from unexposed donors were obtained before the COVID-19 pandemic (2011-2018). What was sequenced was naive CD4+ T cells from PBMCs. Subset indicated: naive CD4+ T cells isolated by negative enrichment. Receptor source: a human donor in good health.

This sequence joins TRBV15 and TRBJ2-3; D gene uncertain. Germline V gene lookup returns CDR1 LNHNV and CDR2 YYDKDF (reference sequence). CDR3 length: 15 amino acids. The V end lost 4 bases, the J end lost 1 base, and 12 bases lay between the germline ends. The CDR3 sequence: CATSITGVGTDTQYF. The CDR3 DNA is TGTGCCACCAGCATCACTGGCGTGGGCACAGATACGCAGTATTTT.

The V gene is TRBV19, the J gene TRBJ1-2; 7 nucleotides line up with TRBD1. V shed 0 bases, J shed 2 bases, and the junction held 6 bases outside the gene matches. This CDR3 is built from 16 residues. Looked up from germline, CDR1 is LNHDA and CDR2 is SQIVND (reference sequence). The CDR3 is CASSIDPGQENYGYTF. In DNA form, the CDR3 reads TGTGCCAGTAGTATAGACCCCGGACAGGAGAACTATGGCTACACCTTC.

The J gene is TRBJ2-1, the V gene TRBV5-1; no clear D gene. Trimming removed 8 bases at V and 5 bases at J, with 14 bases between. This CDR3 contains 13 residues. Germline V lookup: CDR1 SGHRS, CDR2 YFSETQ. CDR3 DNA: TGCGCCAGTCGGCCCGCTGTTGACAATGAGCAGTTCTTC. This sequence encodes CASRPAVDNEQFF.

The CDR3 DNA follows: TGTGCCAGCCAAATGAGGGACAGCTACTACGAGCAGTACTTC. This encodes CASQMRDSYYEQYF. The chain carries TRBV6-5 and TRBJ2-7, with 7 bases lining up with TRBD1. V lost 8 bases and J lost 3; bases outside the gene matches: 10. CDR3 size: 14 residues. The germline gives CDR1 MNHEY, CDR2 SVGAGI.

This clone was seen just once. The chain links TRBV24-1 to TRBJ2-5, with D uncertain. The CDR3 contains 15 residues. The V end lost 4 bases, the J end lost 1 base, and 12 bases lay between the germline ends. The germline CDR1 and CDR2 sequences are KGHDR and SFDVKD. The CDR3 sequence is CATSDPLGPQETQYF. The CDR3 DNA is TGTGCCACCAGTGACCCATTAGGACCCCAAGAGACCCAGTACTTC.

The chain recombines TRBV30 with TRBJ2-4; the D call may be TRBD1 or TRBD2 (6 bases each). This CDR3 is built from 13 residues. The ends were cut back, 3 bases at V and 3 bases at J, with 9 bases in the middle. Per the germline V gene, CDR1 is GTSNPN and CDR2 is SVGIG (reference sequence). CDR3 bases: TGTGCCTGGAGCAGGGGAGGCAAAAACATTCAGTACTTC. It codes for CAWSRGGKNIQYF.

This clone appeared a single time. The chain combines TRBV21-1 with TRBJ2-3; the DNA was not compared with TRBD2, the D call given in the table. TRBV21-1 is tagged as a pseudogene. There are 20 residues in the CDR3. CDR3 sequence: CASSNWRAFPLFFSTDTQYF. The CDR3 bases are TGTGCCAGCAGCAATTGGAGGGCCTTTCCACTGTTCTTTAGCACAGATACGCAGTATTTT.

This clone was seen a single time. The V and J genes are TRBV24-1 and TRBJ2-7; 10 bases agree with TRBD1. J gave up 3 bases and V 4 bases, and 2 bases lay outside the gene matches. From germline, CDR1 is KGHDR and CDR2 SFDVKD. This CDR3 comprises 14 residues. CDR3 nucleotides: TGTGCCACCAGTGAGGGACAGGGGATCTACGAGCAGTACTTC. Amino acid sequence: CATSEGQGIYEQYF.